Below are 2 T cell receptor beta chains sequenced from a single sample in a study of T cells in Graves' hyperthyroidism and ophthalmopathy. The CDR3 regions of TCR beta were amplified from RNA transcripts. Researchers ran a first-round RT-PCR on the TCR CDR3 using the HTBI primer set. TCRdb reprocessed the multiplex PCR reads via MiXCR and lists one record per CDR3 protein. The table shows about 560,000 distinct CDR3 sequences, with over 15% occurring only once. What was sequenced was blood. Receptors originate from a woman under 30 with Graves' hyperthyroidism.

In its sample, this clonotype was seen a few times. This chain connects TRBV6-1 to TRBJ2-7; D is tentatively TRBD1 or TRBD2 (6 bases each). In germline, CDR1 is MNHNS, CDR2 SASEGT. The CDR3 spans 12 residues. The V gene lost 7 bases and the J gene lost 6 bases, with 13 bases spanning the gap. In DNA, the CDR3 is TGTGCCAGCATCCGGAAGGGGGGCGAGCAGTACTTC. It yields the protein CASIRKGGEQYF.

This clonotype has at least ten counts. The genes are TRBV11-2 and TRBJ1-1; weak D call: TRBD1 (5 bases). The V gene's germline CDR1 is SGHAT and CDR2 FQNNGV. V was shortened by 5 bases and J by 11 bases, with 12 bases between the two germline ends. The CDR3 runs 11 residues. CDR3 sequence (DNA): TGTGCCAGCAGCCTCCTCGGGGGGGCTTTCTTT. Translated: CASSLLGGAFF. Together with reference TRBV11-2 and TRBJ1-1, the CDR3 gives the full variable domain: EAGVAQSPRYKIIEKRQSVAFWCNPISGHATLYWYQQILGQGPKLLIQFQNNGVVDDSQLPKDRFSAERLKGVDSTLKIQPAKLEDSAVYLCASSLLGGAFFGQGTRLTVV.